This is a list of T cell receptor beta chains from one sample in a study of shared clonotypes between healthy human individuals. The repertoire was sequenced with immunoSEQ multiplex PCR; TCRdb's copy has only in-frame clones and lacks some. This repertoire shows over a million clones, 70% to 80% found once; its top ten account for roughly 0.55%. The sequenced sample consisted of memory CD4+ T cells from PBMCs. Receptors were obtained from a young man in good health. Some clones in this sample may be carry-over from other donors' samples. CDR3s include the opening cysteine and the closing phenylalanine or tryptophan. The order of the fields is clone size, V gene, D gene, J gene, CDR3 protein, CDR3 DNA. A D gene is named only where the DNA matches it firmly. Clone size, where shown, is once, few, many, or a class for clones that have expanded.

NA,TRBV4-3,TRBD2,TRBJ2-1,CASSQVTSVYNEQFF,TGCGCCAGCAGCCAAGTTACTAGCGTATACAATGAGCAGTTCTTC
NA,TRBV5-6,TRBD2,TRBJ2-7,CASSLFLADSYEQYF,TGTGCCAGCAGCTTGTTTCTAGCGGACTCCTACGAGCAGTACTTC
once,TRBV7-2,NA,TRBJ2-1,CASSPRASSNEQFF,TGTGCCAGCAGCCCTCGAGCTAGCAGCAATGAGCAGTTCTTC
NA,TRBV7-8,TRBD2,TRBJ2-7,CASSLWSSGGLGSYEQYF,TGTGCCAGCAGCTTATGGAGTTCGGGGGGGCTCGGCTCCTACGAGCAGTACTTC
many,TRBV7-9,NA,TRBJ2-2,CASSLLAVLNTGELFF,TGTGCCAGCAGCTTACTGGCGGTCCTGAACACCGGGGAGCTGTTTTTT
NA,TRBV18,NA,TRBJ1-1,CASSPGAGRTEAFF,TGTGCCAGCTCACCCGGCGCAGGGCGGACTGAAGCTTTCTTT
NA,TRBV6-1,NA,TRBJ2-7,CASSAEVGTDYEQYF,TGTGCCAGCAGTGCAGAAGTCGGGACGGACTACGAGCAGTACTTC
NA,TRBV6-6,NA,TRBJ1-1,CASSGLDPLNTEAFF,TGTGCCAGCAGTGGCTTAGACCCCCTGAACACTGAAGCTTTCTTT
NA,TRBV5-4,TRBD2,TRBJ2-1,CASSFGTSLGNEQFF,TGTGCCAGCAGCTTCGGGACTAGCTTGGGAAATGAGCAGTTCTTC
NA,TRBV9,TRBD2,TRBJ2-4,CASSVAGGVNIQYF,TGTGCCAGCAGCGTAGCTGGGGGGGTGAACATTCAGTACTTC
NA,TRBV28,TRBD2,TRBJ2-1,CASLQASGYNEQFF,TGTGCCAGCCTCCAGGCTAGCGGATACAATGAGCAGTTCTTC
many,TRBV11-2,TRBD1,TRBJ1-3,CASSDRALTGNTIYF,TGTGCCAGCAGCGACAGGGCCCTCACTGGAAACACCATATATTTT
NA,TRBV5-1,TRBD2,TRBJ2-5,CASAREAQETQYF,TGCGCCAGCGCCCGGGAGGCCCAAGAGACCCAGTACTTC
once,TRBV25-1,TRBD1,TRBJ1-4,CASSDSGQGGEKLFF,TGTGCCAGCAGTGACTCGGGACAGGGGGGAGAAAAACTGTTTTTT
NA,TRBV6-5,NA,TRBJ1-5,CASSLMPPSGNQPQHF,TGTGCCAGCAGTTTAATGCCCCCGTCTGGCAATCAGCCCCAGCATTTT
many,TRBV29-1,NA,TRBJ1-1,CSVEVQGNTEAFF,TGCAGCGTTGAAGTCCAGGGGAACACTGAAGCTTTCTTT
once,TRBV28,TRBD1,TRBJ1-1,CASSPTGGDTEAFF,TGTGCCAGCAGTCCGACAGGGGGGGACACTGAAGCTTTCTTT
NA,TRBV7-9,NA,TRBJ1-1,CASSLEQEAEAFF,TGTGCCAGCAGCTTAGAACAGGAGGCTGAAGCTTTCTTT
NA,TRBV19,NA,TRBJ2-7,CASSIRTARWGEQYF,TGTGCCAGTAGTATAAGGACGGCGCGATGGGGGGAGCAGTACTTC
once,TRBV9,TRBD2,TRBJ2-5,CASSLAGGRETQYF,TGTGCCAGCAGCCTAGCGGGAGGTCGAGAGACCCAGTACTTC
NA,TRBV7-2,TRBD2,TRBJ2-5,CASSLGGRLQETQYF,TGTGCCAGCAGCTTAGGCGGGAGGCTCCAAGAGACCCAGTACTTC
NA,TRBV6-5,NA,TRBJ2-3,CASRSTGSDTQYF,TGTGCCAGCAGATCAACAGGGTCAGATACGCAGTATTTT
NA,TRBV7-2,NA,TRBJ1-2,CASSLTPQGNYGYTF,TGTGCCAGCAGCTTAACTCCCCAGGGAAACTATGGCTACACCTTC
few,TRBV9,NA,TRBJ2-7,CASSVGDRGYEQYF,TGTGCCAGCAGCGTAGGGGATAGGGGGTACGAGCAGTACTTC
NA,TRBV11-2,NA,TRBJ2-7,CASSLVQANYEQYF,TGTGCCAGCAGCTTAGTGCAGGCGAACTACGAGCAGTACTTC
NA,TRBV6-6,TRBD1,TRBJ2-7,CASSLRIGTGFHEQYF,TGTGCCAGCAGCCTGAGAATCGGGACAGGGTTCCACGAGCAGTACTTC
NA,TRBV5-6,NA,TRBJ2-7,CASSLVSRVRHEQYF,TGTGCCAGCAGCTTGGTATCCCGGGTCCGGCACGAGCAGTACTTC
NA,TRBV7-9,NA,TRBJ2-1,CASSFYGTDNEQFF,TGTGCCAGCAGCTTCTACGGGACCGACAATGAGCAGTTCTTC
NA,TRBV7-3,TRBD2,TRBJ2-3,CASSSGLASTDTQYF,TGTGCCAGCAGCTCGGGACTAGCAAGCACAGATACGCAGTATTTT
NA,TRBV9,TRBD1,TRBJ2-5,CASSGAPGGSETQYF,TGTGCCAGCAGCGGAGCACCAGGGGGCTCGGAGACCCAGTACTTC
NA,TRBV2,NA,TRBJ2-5,CASSGGVETQYF,TGTGCCAGCAGTGGAGGGGTGGAGACCCAGTACTTC
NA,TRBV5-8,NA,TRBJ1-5,CASSLNVVQPQHF,TGTGCCAGCAGCTTGAATGTCGTTCAGCCCCAGCATTTT
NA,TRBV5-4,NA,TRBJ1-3,CASSFGGASGNTIYF,TGTGCCAGCAGCTTCGGGGGGGCCTCTGGAAACACCATATATTTT
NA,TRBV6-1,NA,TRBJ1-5,CASSARDLNQPQHF,TGTGCCAGCAGTGCCCGAGATCTGAATCAGCCCCAGCATTTT
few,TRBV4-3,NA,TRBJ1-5,CASSQEGPESRKSNQPQHF,TGCGCCAGCAGCCAAGAAGGACCAGAGTCGAGGAAAAGCAATCAGCCCCAGCATTTT
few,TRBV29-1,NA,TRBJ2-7,CSVSLAPNTALGDQYF,TGCAGCGTTAGTCTGGCCCCAAACACGGCTCTCGGGGACCAGTACTTC
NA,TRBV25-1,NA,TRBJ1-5,CASGRGDNQPQHF,TGTGCTTCCGGACGGGGAGACAATCAGCCCCAGCATTTT
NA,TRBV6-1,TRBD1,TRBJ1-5,CASTKGQNNQPQHF,TGTGCCAGCACCAAGGGACAGAACAATCAGCCCCAGCATTTT
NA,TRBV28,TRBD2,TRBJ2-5,CASSLAGGQETQYF,TGTGCCAGCAGTTTAGCGGGAGGTCAAGAGACCCAGTACTTC
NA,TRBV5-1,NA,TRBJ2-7,CASSPQGYSYEQYF,TGCGCCAGCAGCCCCCAGGGGTATTCCTACGAGCAGTACTTC
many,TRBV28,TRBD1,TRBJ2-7,CASSFQTGVSYEQYF,TGTGCCAGCAGTTTCCAGACAGGGGTTTCCTACGAGCAGTACTTC
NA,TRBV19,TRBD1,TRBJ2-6,CASSIAQGAGANVLTF,TGTGCCAGTAGTATCGCACAGGGGGCGGGGGCCAACGTCCTGACTTTC
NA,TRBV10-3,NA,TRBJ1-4,CAISAPGLGEKLFF,TGTGCCATCAGTGCCCCGGGGTTGGGGGAAAAACTGTTTTTT
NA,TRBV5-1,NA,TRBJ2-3,CASSFMASKDTQYF,TGCGCCAGCAGCTTTATGGCCAGTAAAGATACGCAGTATTTT
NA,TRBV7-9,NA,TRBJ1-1,CASSPGRGVNTEAFF,TGTGCCAGCAGCCCCGGTCGGGGCGTGAACACTGAAGCTTTCTTT
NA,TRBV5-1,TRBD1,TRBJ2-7,CASSLDPLGQGNYEQYF,TGCGCCAGCAGCTTGGACCCTCTCGGACAGGGTAATTACGAGCAGTACTTC
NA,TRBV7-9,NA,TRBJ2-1,CASSLVVTLGYNEQFF,TGTGCCAGCAGCTTAGTGGTTACTCTAGGGTACAATGAGCAGTTCTTC
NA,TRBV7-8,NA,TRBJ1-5,CASSLRQVNQPQHF,TGTGCCAGCAGCCTAAGACAGGTCAATCAGCCCCAGCATTTT
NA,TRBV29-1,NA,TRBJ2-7,CSVDRGREQYF,TGCAGCGTTGATCGTGGTCGCGAGCAGTACTTC